This entry describes one TCR beta chain. The target of this receptor is not known. The sample holds no much larger clone one base away, and base qualities are not on file. This entry comes from a study of blood T cell repertoires in COVID-19 (TCRdb year 2020). Context from the whole study: Collaborator samples came from the United States, Italy and Spain and covered acute and convalescent phases of COVID-19. The sample metadata nearly always contained a de-identified subject ID, COVID-19 status, age in years and sex. The prospective study material was composed of cDNA or gDNA derived from T cells, B-cell-depleted T cells, or PBMCs. Subjects who had been exposed to COVID-19, were actively infected with it, or had recovered from it provided the deeply sampled blood TCRbeta repertoires that made up the dataset. The repertoires were made available in a free public database intended to serve as a resource for research on the immune response to SARS-CoV-2. Where available, HLA class I and class II types were taken from metadata supplied by the sample provider and were not determined by assay-based typing. Samples were obtained from the ongoing ImmuneRACE study (first 160 participants) and from some 1,300 subjects provided by 6 global collaborators. Results and caveats for the whole study, not just this receptor: Clinical and demographic metadata were provided uncurated, with the amount varying by source and participant.

TCRbeta CDR3 regions were amplified from genomic DNA using the immunoSEQ Assay, a bias-controlled multiplex PCR. In the original analysis: Within the assay, amplification of reference gene primers was used to estimate how many nucleated cells each sample contained. To quantify the absolute abundance of each unique TCRbeta CDR3 rearrangement, sequence reads were collapsed and filtered. For each sample, productive Simpson clonality was calculated as the square root of Simpson's diversity index over productive rearrangements. Entries here come from immuneACCESS through TCRdb and include only in-frame sequences with V and J called. Some clones fail to appear in such tables; in the studies checked, an unresolved V gene covers under half of the shortfall, and the cause of the remainder is unknown. The D gene and trimming were derived from the DNA, and the V and J assignments and clone size from that table. The sample yields roughly 120,000 clones; about four fifths were counted once. The leading ten clones occupy 2.3% of the sample.

Collaborating institutions collected whole blood in K2EDTA tubes following their own protocols. Collaborator samples were shipped for TCRbeta analysis as frozen whole blood, isolated PBMCs, or DNA extracted from either sample type. Looking up the germline V gene (reference sequence) yields CDR1 LNHDA and CDR2 SQIVND. Here V drops 7 bases and J drops 0 bases, and the junction holds 4 bases not matched to any gene. There are 15 amino acids in the CDR3, from cysteine to phenylalanine inclusive. Of the read, only the CDR3 DNA is kept; its 45 bases are in frame from base 1. The sequence was obtained from a man aged 70 or older with acute or convalescent COVID-19. The chain joins TRBV19 to TRBJ1-5, with 9 central nucleotides matching TRBD1. What was sequenced was peripheral blood. The CDR3 amino acid sequence is: CASTDRGYSNQPQHF. The DNA sequence is TGTGCCAGTACGGACAGGGGTTATAGCAATCAGCCCCAGCATTTT. Supplemented by the reference TRBV19 and TRBJ1-5 proteins around the CDR3, the complete variable domain is DGGITQSPKYLFRKEGQNVTLSCEQNLNHDAMYWYRQDPGQGLRLIYYSQIVNDFQKGDIAEGYSVSREKKESFPLTVTSAQKNPTAFYLCASTDRGYSNQPQHFGDGTRLSIL.